These 11 T cell receptor beta chains originate from one sample sequenced in a study of CD8 T cells in Susac syndrome. Random hexamers were used to reverse transcribe 0.5 to 1 ug of RNA. TCRdb re-called the immunoSEQ multiplex PCR reads with MiXCR, one entry per CDR3 protein. Of fewer than 85,000 distinct CDR3 sequences detected, roughly 94% appear once; the ten largest clones hold about 0.52%. The specimen sequenced was CD8+ T cells from PBMCs. These receptor sequences come from a human donor with Susac syndrome.

The chain carries TRBV5-1 and TRBJ2-7; TRBD1 aligns across 11 bases. The germline V gene encodes CDR1 SGHRS and CDR2 YFSETQ. J was trimmed by 3 bases and V by 4 bases; bases with no gene match: 6. CDR3 length equals 15 residues. This CDR3 is CASSPSGTGGYEQYF. CDR3 sequence (DNA): TGCGCCAGCAGCCCTTCCGGGACAGGGGGCTACGAGCAGTACTTC. The full variable domain, rest sourced from reference TRBV5-1 and TRBJ2-7, is KAGVTQTPRYLIKTRGQQVTLSCSPISGHRSVSWYQQTPGQGLQFLFEYFSETQRNKGNFPGRFSGRQFSNSRSEMNVSTLELGDSALYLCASSPSGTGGYEQYFGPGTRLTVT.

This chain connects TRBV2 to TRBJ2-4; 10 positions match TRBD1. J was trimmed by 1 base and V by 7 bases; bases with no gene match: 4. The CDR3 is made up of 15 amino acids. The germline V gene encodes CDR1 SNHLY and CDR2 FYNNEI. The CDR3 region is CASTVGQGAKNIQYF. The CDR3 bases are TGTGCCAGCACCGTGGGACAGGGGGCCAAAAACATTCAGTACTTC. The whole variable domain, remainder taken from reference TRBV2 and TRBJ2-4, is EPEVTQTPSHQVTQMGQEVILRCVPISNHLYFYWYRQILGQKVEFLVSFYNNEISEKSEIFDDQFSVERPDGSNFTLKIRSTKLEDSAMYFCASTVGQGAKNIQYFGAGTRLSVL.

About this clonotype: At one end, the junction sequence differs from germline, possibly due to a read error. The genes are TRBV7-7 and TRBJ2-6; maybe TRBD1 (6 bases). The CDR3 sequence is 19 residues long. In germline, CDR1 is SSHAT, CDR2 FNYEAQ (reference sequence). For the CDR3, the DNA is TGTGCTAGCACCCCGCCCGGCAGGGGAGATGGGTCTGGGGCCAACGTCCTGACTTTC. This encodes CASTPPGRGDGSGANVLTF. Full variable domain (missing parts from reference TRBV7-7 and TRBJ2-6): GAGVSQSPRYKVTKRGQDVTLRCDPISSHATLYWYQQALGQGPEFLTYFNYEAQPDKSGLPSDRFSAERPEGSISTLTIQRTEQRDSAMYRCASTPPGRGDGSGANVLTFGAGSRLTVL.

The rearrangement uses TRBV20-1 and TRBJ2-2, with D perhaps TRBD1 (6 bases). The germline V gene has CDR1 DFQATT and CDR2 SNEGSKA (reference sequence). Trimming removed 0 bases at V and 6 bases at J, with 14 bases between. The CDR3 contains 15 residues. The CDR3 nucleotides are TGCAGTGCTAGAGATCGCGACAGGAGAGCCGGGGAGCTGTTTTTT. It specifies CSARDRDRRAGELFF.

The V gene is TRBV11-3, the J gene TRBJ2-5; D is possibly TRBD2 (6 bases). Germline loops: CDR1 SGHNT, CDR2 YENEEA. V was shortened by 1 base and J by 4 bases, with 10 bases between the two germline ends. The CDR3 consists of 14 residues. CDR3 protein: CASSLGAGRETQYF. As DNA, the CDR3 is TGTGCCAGCAGCTTAGGTGCCGGGAGAGAGACCCAGTACTTC.

V gene TRBV10-3 combines with J gene TRBJ2-7, with 9 bases that match TRBD2. Germline lookup yields CDR1 ENHRY and CDR2 SYGVKD. V shed 6 bases and J 0 bases; nucleotides not matched to a gene: 9. The CDR3 is 16 residues long. CDR3 amino acids: CAIRRQQRGDSYEQYF. The CDR3 nucleotides are TGTGCCATCAGAAGACAGCAGCGGGGGGACTCCTACGAGCAGTACTTC.

The gene calls are TRBV7-9 and TRBJ2-3; 11 nucleotides align to TRBD2. The CDR3 contains 15 residues. Losses at the gene ends were 3 bases for V and 2 bases for J; bases not matched to a gene: 1. In germline, CDR1 is SEHNR, CDR2 FQNEAQ (reference sequence). CDR3 in DNA: TGTGCCAGCAGCTTTAGCGGGGGGGCCACAGATACGCAGTATTTT. Amino acid sequence: CASSFSGGATDTQYF.

V is TRBV4-1 and J is TRBJ2-3; 10 nucleotides line up with TRBD1. The CDR3 has 17 residues. With V trimmed by 3 bases and J by 0 bases, 6 bases remained unmatched. Germline V CDR1 and CDR2: MGHRA, YSYEKL. The CDR3 region has the DNA TGCGCCAGCAGCCAGGCCGGGACAGGGGCTAGCACAGATACGCAGTATTTT. This sequence encodes CASSQAGTGASTDTQYF.

The chain couples TRBV7-6 to TRBJ2-2; D perhaps matches TRBD2 (6 bases). V was shortened by 1 base and J by 0 bases, with 18 bases between the two germline ends. The CDR3 totals 19 residues. Germline loops: CDR1 SGHVS, CDR2 FNYEAQ. The CDR3 is CASSLGVGDSYPNTGELFF. CDR3 nucleotide sequence: TGTGCCAGCAGCTTAGGAGTAGGGGACTCTTATCCGAACACCGGGGAGCTGTTTTTT.

The V call is TRBV15, the J call TRBJ1-5; D is possibly TRBD1 (5 bases). Germline values: CDR1 LNHNV, CDR2 YYDKDF (reference sequence). The germline V and J ends were trimmed by 0 bases and 2 bases, with 8 bases remaining between them. CDR3 length equals 15 residues. As DNA, the CDR3 is TGTGCCACCAGCAGAGATCTGGGGGGCAATCAGCCCCAGCATTTT. Translation gives CATSRDLGGNQPQHF.

The chain combines TRBV28 with TRBJ1-1; D may be TRBD1 (6 bases). Trimming pared 11 bases from V and 4 bases from J, leaving 20 bases between. The CDR3 runs 14 residues. Germline V gives CDR1 MDHEN, CDR2 SYDVKM. As DNA, the CDR3 is TGTGCCGGCTCCTCATCAGGGGAAGGCACTGAAGCTTTCTTT. This encodes CAGSSSGEGTEAFF.